The 24 T cell receptor beta chains below all came from one sample that was sequenced in a study of shared clonotypes between healthy human individuals. Clones were sequenced by immunoSEQ multiplex PCR, and TCRdb holds only the in-frame ones, with some missing. This sample has around 1,100,000 clones; roughly 77% occur once, and the top ten carry about 0.89%. The sequenced material came from memory CD4+ T cells from PBMCs. The subset denotes: CD45RA-negative fraction. These receptor sequences come from a man aged 18-30 years in good health. Some clones in this sample may be carry-over from other donors' samples.

This clone occurred once. The chain uses TRBV28 and TRBJ2-5, with TRBD1 identical over 10 bases. The CDR3 runs to 15 residues. The J segment lost 5 bases and the V segment lost 6 bases, leaving 9 bases of the junction unmatched. Germline CDR1 is MDHEN and CDR2 is SYDVKM. The DNA for the CDR3 is TGTGCCAGCAGCCTAGCGACAGGGGGCAGGGAGACCCAGTACTTC. Amino acids: CASSLATGGRETQYF.

CDR3 region: CASIKLQGYTEAFF. CDR3 coding DNA: TGTGCCAGCATCAAACTACAGGGGTACACTGAAGCTTTCTTT. The rearrangement uses TRBV6-1 and TRBJ1-1; 7 nucleotides match TRBD1. This CDR3 has 14 amino acids. CDR1 and CDR2 (germline): MNHNS, SASEGT. After removal of 7 bases from V and 3 bases from J, the junction contained 8 bases not matched to a gene.

In the case of this clone: The conserved phenylalanine or tryptophan normally closing the CDR3 is absent here, so this likely arose from a read error. The V call is TRBV25-1, the J call TRBJ2-7; possible D gene TRBD1, 5 bases. CDR3 length equals 15 residues. V was clipped by 1 base and J by 0 bases, with 10 bases between them. Germline CDR1 MGHDK, CDR2 SYGVNS. The CDR3 DNA follows: TGTGCCAGCAGTGAATGGGGCACCAACTCCTACGAGCAGTACTCC. Translated, it gives CASSEWGTNSYEQYS.

J is TRBJ2-1 and V is TRBV13, with 13 bases matching TRBD2. Germline loops: CDR1 PRHDT, CDR2 FYEKMQ (reference sequence). CDR3 size: 16 residues. V dropped 5 bases and J dropped 7; count of bases not matched to a gene: 8. CDR3 coding DNA: TGTGCCAGCAGCCGAACTAGCGGGAGGGTGGGTAATGAGCAGTTCTTC. Amino acid sequence: CASSRTSGRVGNEQFF. The full variable domain, with the rest looked up from reference TRBV13 and TRBJ2-1, is AAGVIQSPRHLIKEKRETATLKCYPIPRHDTVYWYQQGPGQDPQFLISFYEKMQSDKGSIPDRFSAQQFSDYHSELNMSSLELGDSALYFCASSRTSGRVGNEQFFGPGTRLTVL.

The J gene is TRBJ1-5, the V gene TRBV27; D might be TRBD1 (6 bases). The V gene lost 2 bases and the J gene lost 4 bases, with 12 bases spanning the gap. This CDR3 has 15 amino acids. From germline, CDR1 is MNHEY and CDR2 SMNVEV (reference sequence). This CDR3 reads CASSLNGGANQPQHF. CDR3 bases: TGTGCCAGCAGTTTAAACGGGGGGGCTAATCAGCCCCAGCATTTT.

The chain joins TRBV19 to TRBJ1-2, with D perhaps TRBD1 (6 bases). The germline V gene has CDR1 LNHDA and CDR2 SQIVND (reference sequence). The germline V and J ends were trimmed by 7 bases and 4 bases, with 22 bases remaining between them. The length of the CDR3 is 16 residues. CDR3 DNA sequence: TGTGCCAGTACCATTAACAGGGATTTGAGGCCCTATGGCTACACCTTC. It translates to CASTINRDLRPYGYTF.

This chain connects TRBV11-2 to TRBJ1-2, with D possibly TRBD1 on 5 matching bases. This CDR3 has 12 amino acids. Trimming took 4 bases from V and 8 from J, leaving 11 bases between them. Looked up from germline, CDR1 is SGHAT and CDR2 is FQNNGV. CDR3 protein: CASSWGGNGYTF. CDR3 DNA: TGTGCCAGCAGCTGGGGGGGAAACGGCTACACCTTC.

The chain couples TRBV7-3 to TRBJ2-2; D is ambiguous. The V and J ends lost 2 bases and 4 bases respectively, with 8 bases between them. The CDR3 totals 14 residues. Germline CDR1 and CDR2: SGHTA and FQGTGA. The CDR3, as DNA: TGTGCCAGCAGCTTACGGATTCGCACCGGGGAGCTGTTTTTT. Its translation: CASSLRIRTGELFF.

The J gene is TRBJ2-5, the V gene TRBV14; D not certain. Germline V gene data show CDR1 as SGHDN and CDR2 as FVKESK. This CDR3 is 13 amino acids long. V lost 4 bases, J lost 5 bases, and 11 bases lay in between. Here the CDR3 DNA reads TGTGCCAGCAGCCTCCTGGACGAGGAGACCCAGTACTTC. Protein product: CASSLLDEETQYF.

The gene calls are TRBV11-3 and TRBJ2-1; TRBD2 matches at 7 bases. Losses at the gene ends were 5 bases for V and 3 bases for J; bases not matched to a gene: 4. In germline, CDR1 is SGHNT, CDR2 YENEEA. CDR3 length: 14 amino acids. The CDR3 is CASSLADYYNEQFF. CDR3 in DNA: TGTGCCAGCAGCCTAGCGGACTACTACAATGAGCAGTTCTTC.

The chain recombines TRBV5-4 with TRBJ1-1, with 7 positions matching TRBD1. The J segment lost 4 bases and the V segment lost 4 bases, leaving 4 bases of the junction unmatched. The CDR3 loop spans 13 amino acids. Germline V gives CDR1 SGHNT, CDR2 YYREEE (reference sequence). The CDR3 nucleotides are TGTGCCAGCAGCCTGACAGGGCCCACTGAAGCTTTCTTT. As protein: CASSLTGPTEAFF.

The chain combines TRBV30 with TRBJ2-7; 8 bases match TRBD1. This CDR3 spans 13 amino acids. Germline values: CDR1 GTSNPN, CDR2 SVGIG (reference sequence). V trimming: 6 bases; J trimming: 0 bases; junction bases outside the gene matches: 4. DNA for the CDR3: TGTGCCTGCCGACAGGGGAGCTCCTACGAGCAGTACTTC. This codes for CACRQGSSYEQYF.

This sequence joins TRBV6-5 and TRBJ2-7; D remains ambiguous. The CDR3 has 16 amino acids. V lost 0 bases and J lost 2, with 14 bases in between. Germline V lookup: CDR1 MNHEY, CDR2 SVGAGI. The CDR3 loop is CASSYSGYNRPYEQYF. DNA for the CDR3: TGTGCCAGCAGTTACTCTGGTTACAACAGACCCTACGAGCAGTACTTC.

V gene TRBV9 combines with J gene TRBJ2-2; 7 bases agree with TRBD2. Germline V gene lookup returns CDR1 SGDLS and CDR2 YYNGEE. The CDR3 is made up of 17 amino acids. V gave up 0 bases and J gave up 1 base; unmatched junction bases: 6. The CDR3 DNA follows: TGTGCCAGCAGCGTAGACTTAGCGGGCATGAACACCGGGGAGCTGTTTTTT. It specifies CASSVDLAGMNTGELFF.

V and J are TRBV9 and TRBJ2-2; D uncertain. This CDR3 region has 17 residues. V lost 0 bases to trimming and J lost 4 bases, with 16 bases between them. CDR1 is SGDLS, CDR2 YYNGEE, per germline. CDR3 DNA: TGTGCCAGCAGCGTAGCCCCTGCTAAGTCGGGCACCGGGGAGCTGTTTTTT. Translation gives CASSVAPAKSGTGELFF.

This rearrangement joins TRBV7-9 to TRBJ2-7, with 8 bases aligning to TRBD1. Germline lookup yields CDR1 SEHNR and CDR2 FQNEAQ (reference sequence). J was trimmed by 0 bases and V by 5 bases; bases with no gene match: 9. The CDR3 length is 16 residues. CDR3: CASSTIWTGSSYEQYF. The CDR3 DNA follows: TGTGCCAGCAGCACCATTTGGACAGGGAGCTCCTACGAGCAGTACTTC.

The chain links TRBV6-5 to TRBJ1-2; TRBD1 agrees at 7 bases. Germline CDR1 reads MNHEY; CDR2 reads SVGAGI. This CDR3 has 15 amino acids. The junction had 12 bases not matched to a gene; V was cut back by 4 bases and J by 7 bases. DNA for the CDR3: TGTGCCAGCAGTTCCGCAGGGAGGGGGCATGTTGGCTACACCTTC. Translation gives CASSSAGRGHVGYTF.

The chain combines TRBV19 with TRBJ2-2; 8 positions match TRBD1. CDR1 and CDR2 (germline): LNHDA, SQIVND (reference sequence). V lost 5 bases to trimming and J lost 6 bases; unmatched junction nucleotides: 8. This CDR3 spans 15 amino acids. CDR3 nucleotides: TGTGCCAGTAGTTCCGGCAGGGGGCGCCCCGGGGAGCTGTTTTTT. Protein sequence: CASSSGRGRPGELFF.

This clone has more than one count but fewer than ten. The chain is built from TRBV12-2 and TRBJ2-7; TRBD1 is the table's D call and was not checked against the DNA. TRBV12-2 is a recognized pseudogene. There are 19 residues in the CDR3. The CDR3 nucleotides are TGTGCAAGTCGCTTAGCGGGGGGGCGGACAGGGGCCACCCCAGGCGAGCAGTACTTC. Amino acids: CASRLAGGRTGATPGEQYF.

This chain joins TRBV5-4 and TRBJ2-3, with 8 bases lining up with TRBD1. CDR1 and CDR2 from the germline V gene are SGHNT and YYREEE (reference sequence). There are 14 residues in the CDR3. With 4 bases clipped from V and 2 bases from J, the junction kept 3 bases outside the gene matches. CDR3: CASSRDRTTDTQYF. In nucleotides, the CDR3 is TGTGCCAGCAGCCGGGACAGGACCACAGATACGCAGTATTTT.

The rearrangement uses TRBV4-1 and TRBJ2-5; TRBD1 might be the D (6 bases). The germline V gene encodes CDR1 MGHRA and CDR2 YSYEKL. The CDR3 loop spans 15 amino acids. The V end was cut by 0 bases, the J end by 5 bases, with 13 bases between. The CDR3 reads CASSQDRGYSETQYF. The CDR3 nucleotides are TGCGCCAGCAGCCAAGACAGGGGCTATTCGGAGACCCAGTACTTC.

Only one count was recorded for this clone. The chain combines TRBV5-1 with TRBJ1-1; 9 nucleotides line up with TRBD1. This CDR3 spans 15 amino acids. CDR1 is SGHRS, CDR2 YFSETQ, per germline. J lost 5 bases, V lost 1 base, and 6 bases had no gene match. The CDR3, as DNA: TGCGCCAGCAGCTTGTTGACAGGGGGAGGAACTGAAGCTTTCTTT. Protein: CASSLLTGGGTEAFF.

V is TRBV7-8 and J is TRBJ2-7; TRBD2 matches at 11 bases. The length of the CDR3 is 15 residues. The ends lost 5 bases at V and 2 bases at J; junction bases unmatched: 5. In germline, CDR1 is SGHVS, CDR2 FQNEAQ. CDR3 DNA sequence: TGTGCCAGCAGCACCCTAGCGGGGGGCGCCTACGAGCAGTACTTC. This encodes CASSTLAGGAYEQYF.

This CDR3 is CASSTLGQGELSGYTF. DNA of the CDR3: TGTGCCAGTAGTACCCTAGGACAGGGGGAATTATCTGGCTACACCTTC. The genes are TRBV19 and TRBJ1-2; 10 bases fit TRBD1. Germline assignment: CDR1 LNHDA and CDR2 SQIVND (reference sequence). This CDR3 contains 16 residues. Trimming removed 4 bases from V and 7 bases from J; junction bases left unmatched: 12.